This T cell receptor beta chain was retrieved from a study of blood T cells in healthy people across ages. This clonotype was counted a single time. A much larger clone is a single base away; this may be a read error. Alongside a J-beta primer mix, a sample-barcoded 5' primer served in a second PCR lasting 7 to 11 cycles. Every cDNA molecule bore a tag from a template-switch adaptor containing 12 random nucleotides. TCRdb ran MiXCR on the 5' RACE reads and lists one entry per CDR3 protein. The sample has over 500,000 distinct CDR3 sequences; about 50% are singletons. In germline, CDR1 is LNHNV, CDR2 YYDKDF (reference sequence). The CDR3 consists of 13 residues. Trimming took off 1 base at V and 7 bases at J, with 7 bases between the two ends.

The sequencing input was blood. The sequence was obtained from a woman of 80 years or more in good health. The chain uses TRBV15 and TRBJ1-4, with no clear D. CDR3: CATSRGKAEKLFF. The DNA of the CDR3 is TGTGCCACCAGCAGAGGAAAAGCTGAAAAACTGTTTTTT. Full variable domain (remainder filled in from reference TRBV15 and TRBJ1-4): DAMVIQNPRYQVTQFGKPVTLSCSQTLNHNVMYWYQQKSSQAPKLLFHYYDKDFNNEADTPDNFQSRRPNTSFCFLDIRSPGLGDTAMYLCATSRGKAEKLFFGSGTQLSVL.